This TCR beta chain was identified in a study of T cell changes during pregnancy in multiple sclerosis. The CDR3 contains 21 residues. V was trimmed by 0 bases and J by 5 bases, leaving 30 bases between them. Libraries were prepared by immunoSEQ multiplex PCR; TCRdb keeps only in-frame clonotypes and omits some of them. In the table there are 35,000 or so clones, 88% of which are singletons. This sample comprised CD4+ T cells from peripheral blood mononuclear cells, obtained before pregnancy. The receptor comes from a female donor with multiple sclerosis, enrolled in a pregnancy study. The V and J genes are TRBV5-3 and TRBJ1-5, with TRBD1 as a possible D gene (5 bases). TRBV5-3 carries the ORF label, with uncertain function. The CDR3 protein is CARSLGCWGRPGGVSDQPQHF. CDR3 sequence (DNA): TGTGCCAGAAGCTTGGGGTGTTGGGGACGTCCGGGAGGGGTTAGTGATCAGCCCCAGCATTTT.